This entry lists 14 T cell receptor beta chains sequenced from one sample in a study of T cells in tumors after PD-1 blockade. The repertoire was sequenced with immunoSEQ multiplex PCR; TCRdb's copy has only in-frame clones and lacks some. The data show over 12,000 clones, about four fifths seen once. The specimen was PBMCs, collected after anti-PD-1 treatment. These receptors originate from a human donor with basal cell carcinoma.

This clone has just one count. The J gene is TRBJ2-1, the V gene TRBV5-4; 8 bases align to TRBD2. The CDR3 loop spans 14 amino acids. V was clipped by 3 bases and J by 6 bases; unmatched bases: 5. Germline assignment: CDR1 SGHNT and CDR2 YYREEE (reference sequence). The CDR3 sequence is CASSSKRETNEQFF. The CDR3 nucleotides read TGTGCCAGCAGCTCCAAGCGGGAGACCAATGAGCAGTTCTTC.

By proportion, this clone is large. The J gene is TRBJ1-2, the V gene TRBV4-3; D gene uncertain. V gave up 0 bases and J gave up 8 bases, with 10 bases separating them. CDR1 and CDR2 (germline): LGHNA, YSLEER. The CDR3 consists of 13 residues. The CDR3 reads CASSQDLLVGYTF. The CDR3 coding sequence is TGCGCCAGCAGCCAAGATTTGTTGGTGGGCTACACCTTC.

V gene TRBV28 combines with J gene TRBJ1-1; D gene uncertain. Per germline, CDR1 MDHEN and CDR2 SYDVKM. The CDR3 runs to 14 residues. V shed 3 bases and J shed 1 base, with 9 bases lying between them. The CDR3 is CASSLRRRNTEAFF. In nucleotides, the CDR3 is TGTGCCAGCAGTTTGCGACGGAGGAACACTGAAGCTTTCTTT.

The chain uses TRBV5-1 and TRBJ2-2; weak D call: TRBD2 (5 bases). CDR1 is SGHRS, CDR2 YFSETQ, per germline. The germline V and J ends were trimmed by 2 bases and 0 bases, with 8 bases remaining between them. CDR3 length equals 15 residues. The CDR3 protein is CASSFHSANTGELFF. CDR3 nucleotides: TGCGCCAGCAGCTTTCATAGCGCGAACACCGGGGAGCTGTTTTTT.

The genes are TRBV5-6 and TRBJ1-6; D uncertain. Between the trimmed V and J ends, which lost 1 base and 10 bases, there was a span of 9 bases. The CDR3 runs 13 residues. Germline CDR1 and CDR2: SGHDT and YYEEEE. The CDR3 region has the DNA TGTGCCAGCAGCTTGCAAGCATTATCACCCCTCCACTTT. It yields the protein CASSLQALSPLHF.

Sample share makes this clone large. CDR3 in amino acids: CASSHRDSADTQYF. CDR3 in DNA: TGTGCCAGCAGCCACCGGGACAGCGCAGATACGCAGTATTTT. The rearrangement joins TRBV5-4 to TRBJ2-3; 7 nucleotides line up with TRBD1. The V and J ends lost 4 bases and 4 bases, in that order; junction bases with no gene match: 6. The germline V gene encodes CDR1 SGHNT and CDR2 YYREEE (reference sequence). The CDR3 runs 14 residues. Filled out from reference TRBV5-4 and TRBJ2-3, the complete variable domain reads ETGVTQSPTHLIKTRGQQVTLRCSSQSGHNTVSWYQQALGQGPQFIFQYYREEENGRGNFPPRFSGLQFPNYSSELNVNALELDDSALYLCASSHRDSADTQYFGPGTRLTVL.

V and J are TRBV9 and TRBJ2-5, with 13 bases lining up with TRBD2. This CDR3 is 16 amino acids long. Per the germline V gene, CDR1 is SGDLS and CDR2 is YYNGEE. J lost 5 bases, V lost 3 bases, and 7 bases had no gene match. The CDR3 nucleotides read TGTGCCAGCAGCGCCGGGACTAGCGGGGCTGGGGAGACCCAGTACTTC. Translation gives CASSAGTSGAGETQYF.

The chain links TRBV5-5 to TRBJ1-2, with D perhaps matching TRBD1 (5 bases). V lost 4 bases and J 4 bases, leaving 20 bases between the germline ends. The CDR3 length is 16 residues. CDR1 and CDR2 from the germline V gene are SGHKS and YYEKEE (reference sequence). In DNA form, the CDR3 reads TGTGCCAGCAGCCCGGGACCTATGGGTGGTGGCTATGGCTACACCTTC. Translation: CASSPGPMGGGYGYTF.

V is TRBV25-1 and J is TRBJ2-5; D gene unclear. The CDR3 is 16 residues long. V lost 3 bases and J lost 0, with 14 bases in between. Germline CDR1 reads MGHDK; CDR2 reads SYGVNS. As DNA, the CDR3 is TGTGCCAGCAGTGACAGTGAGAGGATCAACCAAGAGACCCAGTACTTC. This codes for CASSDSERINQETQYF.

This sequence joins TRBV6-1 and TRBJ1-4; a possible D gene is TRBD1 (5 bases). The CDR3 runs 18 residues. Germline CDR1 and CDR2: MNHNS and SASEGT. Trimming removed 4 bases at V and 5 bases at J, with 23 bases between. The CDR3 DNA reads TGTGCCAGCAGTGTTGACAGAGCAATTTACTATTACAATGAAAAACTGTTTTTT. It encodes CASSVDRAIYYYNEKLFF.

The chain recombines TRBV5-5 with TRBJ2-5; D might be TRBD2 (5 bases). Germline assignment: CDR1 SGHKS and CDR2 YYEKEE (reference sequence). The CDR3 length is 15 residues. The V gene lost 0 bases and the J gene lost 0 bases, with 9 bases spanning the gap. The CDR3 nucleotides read TGTGCCAGCAGCTTGGAGGTAGCGTACCAAGAGACCCAGTACTTC. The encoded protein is CASSLEVAYQETQYF.

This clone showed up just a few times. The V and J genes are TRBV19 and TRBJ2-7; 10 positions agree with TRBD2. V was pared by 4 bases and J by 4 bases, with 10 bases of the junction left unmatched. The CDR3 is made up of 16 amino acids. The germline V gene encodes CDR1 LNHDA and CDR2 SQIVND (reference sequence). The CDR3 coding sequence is TGTGCCAGTAGTAGGGCTAGCGGGAGAGCGGAGTACGAGCAGTACTTC. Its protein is CASSRASGRAEYEQYF.

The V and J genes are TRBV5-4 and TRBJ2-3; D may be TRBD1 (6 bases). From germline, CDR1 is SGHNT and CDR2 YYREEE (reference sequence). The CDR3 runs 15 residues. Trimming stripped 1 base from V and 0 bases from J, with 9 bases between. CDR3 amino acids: CASSLTGLSTDTQYF. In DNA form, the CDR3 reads TGTGCCAGCAGCTTGACAGGGTTAAGCACAGATACGCAGTATTTT.

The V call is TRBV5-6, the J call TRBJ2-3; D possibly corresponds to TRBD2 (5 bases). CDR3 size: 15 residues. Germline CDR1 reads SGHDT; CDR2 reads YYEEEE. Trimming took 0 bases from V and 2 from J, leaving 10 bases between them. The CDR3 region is CASSLGSGTTDTQYF. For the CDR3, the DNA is TGTGCCAGCAGCTTGGGAAGCGGCACCACAGATACGCAGTATTTT.